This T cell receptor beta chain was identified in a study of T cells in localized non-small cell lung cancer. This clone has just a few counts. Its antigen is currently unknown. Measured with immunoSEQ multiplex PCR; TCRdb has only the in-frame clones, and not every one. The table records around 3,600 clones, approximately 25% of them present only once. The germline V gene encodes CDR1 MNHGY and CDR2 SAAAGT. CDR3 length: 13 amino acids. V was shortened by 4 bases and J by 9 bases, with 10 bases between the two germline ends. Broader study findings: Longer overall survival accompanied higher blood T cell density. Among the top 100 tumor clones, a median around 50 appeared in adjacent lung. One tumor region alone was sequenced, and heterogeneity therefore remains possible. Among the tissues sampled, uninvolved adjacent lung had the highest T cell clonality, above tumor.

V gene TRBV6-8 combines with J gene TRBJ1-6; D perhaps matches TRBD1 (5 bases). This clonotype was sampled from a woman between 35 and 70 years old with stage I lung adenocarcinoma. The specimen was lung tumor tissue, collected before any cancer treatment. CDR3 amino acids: CASSLSGFSPLHF. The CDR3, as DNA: TGTGCCAGCAGTTTATCAGGGTTTTCACCCCTCCACTTT.